A single sample gave rise to the 9 T cell receptor beta chains below, sequenced in a study of blood T cell repertoires in COVID-19. Profiled with immunoSEQ multiplex PCR; TCRdb holds only in-frame clones, not every one. The sample includes about 480,000 clones, approximately 90% of them seen just once. The sample was PBMCs or T cells enriched from blood (not recorded which). All receptors derive from a woman aged 40 to 50 who had recovered from COVID-19.

This clone was counted a single time. This chain links TRBV14 with TRBJ1-2, with a possible D match to TRBD1 (5 bases). Trimming left V 1 base short and J 1 base short, with 13 bases between. The CDR3 spans 16 residues. Germline CDR1 is SGHDN and CDR2 is FVKESK. CDR3 residues: CASSQGWGRLNYGYTF. CDR3 nucleotides: TGTGCCAGCAGCCAAGGCTGGGGCAGACTTAACTATGGCTACACCTTC.

The V and J genes are TRBV11-2 and TRBJ2-7, with 11 bases that match TRBD2. J lost 1 base, V lost 5 bases, and 7 bases had no gene match. The germline V gene has CDR1 SGHAT and CDR2 FQNNGV. This CDR3 region has 16 residues. The chain's CDR3 is CASSGLPSGRSYEQYF. As DNA, the CDR3 is TGTGCCAGCAGCGGTCTTCCTAGCGGGAGGTCCTACGAGCAGTACTTC.

V and J are TRBV11-2 and TRBJ1-5; D remains ambiguous. The CDR3 is made up of 13 amino acids. The germline V gene has CDR1 SGHAT and CDR2 FQNNGV. Trimming shortened V by 2 bases and J by 7 bases, and 9 bases separated the two germline ends. CDR3 residues: CASSLSDGQPQHF. The CDR3, as DNA: TGTGCCAGCAGCTTATCTGACGGGCAGCCCCAGCATTTT.

This chain connects TRBV24-1 to TRBJ2-1; the D gene is possibly TRBD1 (6 bases). Trimming removed 7 bases from V and 6 bases from J, with 12 bases in between. This CDR3 region has 13 residues. Per germline, CDR1 KGHDR and CDR2 SFDVKD. CDR3 sequence: CATSHRGGNEQFF. CDR3 coding DNA: TGTGCCACCAGCCACCGAGGGGGCAATGAGCAGTTCTTC.

The V gene is TRBV14, the J gene TRBJ2-3, with a weak D call TRBD1 (6 bases). The CDR3 contains 13 residues. CDR1 and CDR2 (germline): SGHDN, FVKESK. Trimming shortened V by 6 bases and J by 6 bases, and 13 bases separated the two germline ends. CDR3 in DNA: TGTGCCAGCAGTCAGGGGTTCTCGGATACGCAGTATTTT. Translation gives CASSQGFSDTQYF.

The V gene is TRBV2, the J gene TRBJ1-5; 7 bases fit TRBD1. Germline lookup yields CDR1 SNHLY and CDR2 FYNNEI. J gave up 4 bases and V 6 bases, and 9 bases lay outside the gene matches. The CDR3 has 15 amino acids. In DNA form, the CDR3 reads TGTGCCAGCAGACCAAACAGGGGAAGGAATCAGCCCCAGCATTTT. The encoded protein is CASRPNRGRNQPQHF. Drawing the rest from reference TRBV2 and TRBJ1-5, the complete variable domain is EPEVTQTPSHQVTQMGQEVILRCVPISNHLYFYWYRQILGQKVEFLVSFYNNEISEKSEIFDDQFSVERPDGSNFTLKIRSTKLEDSAMYFCASRPNRGRNQPQHFGDGTRLSIL.

The chain recombines TRBV7-2 with TRBJ1-1, with 7 nucleotides matching TRBD1. Trimming took 5 bases from V and 2 from J; bases not matched to a gene: 8. CDR3 length: 15 amino acids. Germline V gene data show CDR1 as SGHTA and CDR2 as FQGNSA. The CDR3 region has the DNA TGTGCCAGCAGCCCAGACAGGGTAACAAACACTGAAGCTTTCTTT. This encodes CASSPDRVTNTEAFF.

This rearrangement joins TRBV2 to TRBJ2-5; the match to TRBD1 covers 7 bases. The CDR3 is 15 amino acids. Per the germline V gene, CDR1 is SNHLY and CDR2 is FYNNEI. After removal of 7 bases from V and 0 bases from J, the junction contained 8 bases not matched to a gene. Here the CDR3 reads CASTKTGNYQETQYF. DNA of the CDR3: TGTGCCAGCACCAAGACAGGGAATTACCAAGAGACCCAGTACTTC.

CDR3 sequence reads: CASSSLRDPEAFF. The CDR3 DNA is TGTGCCAGCAGTTCTTTGCGGGACCCTGAAGCTTTCTTT. V is TRBV27 and J is TRBJ1-1, with a weak D call TRBD1 (5 bases). This CDR3 has 13 amino acids. Germline-derived CDR1 and CDR2 are MNHEY and SMNVEV (reference sequence). The V end lost 4 bases, the J end lost 6 bases, and 12 bases lay between the germline ends.